The present entry profiles one T cell receptor beta chain with its context. It has no known antigen specificity. No qualities accompany the bases; no much larger clone lies one base away. TCR CDR3 regions were amplified from genomic DNA by multiplex PCR using the deep immunoSEQ assay. For each cell subset, the extracted genomic DNA was distributed evenly across all wells of several immunoSEQ 96-well plates, and each plate served as one replicate. For sorted subsets, 150 to 250 ng of genomic DNA, equivalent to around 29,000 T cell genomes, went into each replicate PCR. Purified libraries were quantified with a Qubit 3.0 fluorometer, sized on a Bioanalyzer 2100, and re-quantified with the KAPA Library Quantification kit. Every immunoSEQ 96-well plate was sequenced on a separate single-read 150-cycle Illumina NextSeq 550 flow cell. The authors processed their data as follows. Because the immunoSEQ output held only junctional sequences and lacked quality scores, the filtering could not match the filtering applied to full-length reads. To assign V/J genes and CDR3, sequences were annotated against IMGT germline references using PyIR, a Python wrapper for IgBLAST v1.9. Reads with weak V/J assignments (E-value above 1e-6), missing CDR3, stop codons, out-of-frame junctions, or ambiguous translated residues were removed. V3J clonotypes were defined as sequences sharing the same inferred V gene, J gene, and CDR3 amino acid sequence. Percentage overlap between repertoires was computed as shared unique clonotypes divided by the size of the smaller repertoire. RTK rarefaction, the Chao1 estimator, and Recon v2.1 estimates of unobserved clonotypes were used to assess repertoire richness. OLGA was used to compute generation probabilities for all TCRbeta clonotypes that the gDNA method yielded from several donors. Sourced from immuneACCESS, this table was stored by TCRdb with only in-frame sequences that have V and J called. A share of the clones is absent; for the studies checked, an unresolved V gene accounts for under half, and the remainder has no known explanation. Clone size and the V and J calls come from that table; the DNA yielded D and trimming. This sample is represented by about a million clones; about 70% of them were singletons. Approximately 1.5% of the sample belongs to the ten largest clones.

The donors were healthy, HIV-negative adults who had no recently reported acute infections or vaccinations. Every donor was a Caucasian adult residing in Nashville, Tennessee, USA. Magnetic negative selection was used to enrich CD4+ T cells, after which naive cells were positively selected on CD45RA and the negative fraction became the memory subset. After blood collection by leukapheresis, PBMCs were isolated using Ficoll-Histopaque density gradient centrifugation and then cryopreserved in the vapor phase of liquid nitrogen. Analytical flow cytometry was used to check the purity and quantity of each magnetically sorted T cell population. Genomic DNA was isolated from each sorted fraction and quantified by UV absorbance on a Nanodrop 2000c. The CDR3 runs 16 amino acids, cysteine and phenylalanine included. This entry keeps only the CDR3 DNA: 48 bases, framed from base 1. The germline ends are 19 bases apart after V is trimmed by 1 base and J by 7 bases. From the germline V gene, CDR1 is SGHAT and CDR2 is FQNNGV.

This sample was included in a study of shared clonotypes between healthy human individuals (dated by TCRdb to 2018 to 2021). Concerning the study at large: A couple of women and a few men aged 18 to 49 years were included in the cohort. For each donor, three plates each were used for CD4 naive and CD4 memory, two plates were used for CD8 naive, and one plate was used for CD8 memory. Blood TCR repertoires of roughly five healthy adults were deeply sequenced to estimate repertoire size and the extent of clonotype sharing between individuals. To increase sequencing depth and limit assay-specific biases, TCR repertoire library preparation and sequencing were carried out by different laboratories using diverse techniques. Each donor's leukapheresis produced roughly between about 0.85 and 10 billion PBMCs.

General conclusions and limits of the study: The small number of donors limited the genetic and exposure-history diversity represented. Sampling was limited to blood, and TCR repertoires in tissue likely differ from TCR repertoires in blood. Even with the large sequencing depth, rarefaction of the sorted-subset datasets indicated that sequencing was incomplete. Clonotypes shared by all four sorted-subset donors showed higher generation probabilities than non-shared clonotypes. Sharing across four donors was observed for about 5% of naive CD4, 3% to 3.5% of naive CD8, about 2.3% of memory CD4, and over 0.3% of memory CD8 clonotypes. Naive subsets generally had larger estimated clonotype richness than memory subsets. Based on pairwise subsampling, the degree of clonotype sharing among donors was expected to be affected by sequencing depth.

The chain was built from TRBV11-2 and TRBJ1-2; too little of a D gene remains to name it. This sequence was found in a man aged 18 to 29 in good health. The sample taken for sequencing was memory CD4+ T cells sorted from blood. The cell subset or site label on this specimen signifies: CD45RA-negative fraction. The CDR3 protein: CASSLVSGQPRSGYTF. The DNA reads as follows: TGTGCCAGCAGCTTAGTATCCGGCCAACCACGAAGTGGCTACACCTTC.